This T cell receptor (beta chain) was sequenced in a study of cytomegalovirus exposure and HLA in healthy donors. V shed 5 bases, J shed 5 bases, and the junction held 3 bases outside the gene matches. CDR1 and CDR2 (germline): SGDLS, YYNGEE. The CDR3 is 13 amino acids. On this clone itself: As yet, its antigen is unknown.

Overall study results and limits: Reported results showed that the classifier diagnosed cytomegalovirus status with high specificity and sensitivity. A subsequent analysis found that TCR clusters from the first cohort also tended to co-occur in the 120 or so validation repertoires, with about 93% of cluster scores above 0. In vitro, three CMV-associated chains proved specific for CMV antigens. According to the study, roughly 160 TCR beta chains were cytomegalovirus-associated.

Assay: immunoSEQ multiplex PCR; the TCRdb copy retains only in-frame clones and omits some. The table includes 250,000 to 400,000 clones, nearly 90% detected once. The gene calls are TRBV9 and TRBJ2-1, with 8 nucleotides matching TRBD1. Material for sequencing was PBMCs. The origin of this receptor is a man aged 30 to 39 in good health and CMV-seronegative. The CDR3 loop reads CASRDRVDNEQFF. The CDR3 nucleotides read TGTGCCAGCAGGGACAGGGTGGACAATGAGCAGTTCTTC.